This T cell receptor (beta chain) was sequenced for a study of post-analysis software for immune sequencing data. Overall study: Relapsing-remitting, secondary progressive and progressive-relapsing forms of multiple sclerosis all featured among disease courses.

Losses at the gene ends were 5 bases for V and 8 bases for J; bases not matched to a gene: 9. From germline, CDR1 is DFQATT and CDR2 SNEGSKA (reference sequence). The CDR3 consists of 14 residues. Each TCR beta cDNA library carried unique molecular identifiers. Each batch of 1 to 10 million T cells produced 490,000 or so cDNA molecules. TCRdb processed the PCR reads anew with MiXCR; each CDR3 protein has one entry. The sample has a few hundred thousand distinct CDR3 sequences; roughly 34% are singletons. A few counts support this clonotype. What it recognizes is unknown. Study observations and caveats: Patients used about 5 TRBV segments, including TRBV5-6, TRBV5-1 and TRBV20-1, more often than controls.

The origin of this receptor is a girl younger than 18 with multiple sclerosis. This sequence joins TRBV20-1 and TRBJ1-4; 9 nucleotides match TRBD1. What was sequenced was blood. CDR3: CSAVRDREREKLFF. The DNA of the CDR3 is TGCAGTGCTGTACGGGACAGGGAACGAGAAAAACTGTTTTTT.